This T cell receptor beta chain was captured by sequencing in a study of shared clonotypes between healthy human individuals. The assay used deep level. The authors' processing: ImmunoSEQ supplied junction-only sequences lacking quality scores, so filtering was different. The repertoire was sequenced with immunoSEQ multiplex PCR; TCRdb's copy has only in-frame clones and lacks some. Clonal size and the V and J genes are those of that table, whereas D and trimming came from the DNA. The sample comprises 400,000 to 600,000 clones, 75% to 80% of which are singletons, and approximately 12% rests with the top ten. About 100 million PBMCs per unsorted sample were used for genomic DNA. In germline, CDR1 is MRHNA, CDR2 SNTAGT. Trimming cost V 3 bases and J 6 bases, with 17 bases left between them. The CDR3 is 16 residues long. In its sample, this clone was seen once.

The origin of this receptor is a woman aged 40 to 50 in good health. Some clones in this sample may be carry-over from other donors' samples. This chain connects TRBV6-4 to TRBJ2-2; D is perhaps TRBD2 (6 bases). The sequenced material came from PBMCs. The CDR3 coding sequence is TGTGCCAGCAGTGATTCGGTCGGGAGCATCGCCGGGGAGCTGTTTTTT. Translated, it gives CASSDSVGSIAGELFF.